This T cell receptor (beta chain) was observed in a study of shared clonotypes between healthy human individuals. Of note for this clone: Other DNA sequences of this sample code for an identical CDR3.

Adults of Caucasian background living in Nashville, Tennessee made up all donors. Method: immunoSEQ multiplex PCR; TCRdb's copy keeps in-frame clones and lacks some. The sample lists about 1.5 million clones, around 98% occurring once. Germline CDR1 is SGHRS and CDR2 is YFSETQ. This CDR3 comprises 14 residues. V shed 0 bases and J shed 3 bases, with 10 bases lying between them. This rearrangement joins TRBV5-1 to TRBJ2-7; tentatively, D is TRBD2 (6 bases). The source is a man aged 30-40 years in good health. The sequencing sample was made of naive CD4+ T cells sorted from blood. Described subset: CD45RA+ positively selected. The DNA of the CDR3 is TGCGCCAGCAGCTTGGTGGGGGGAAGCTACGAGCAGTACTTC. Protein: CASSLVGGSYEQYF. The whole variable domain, remainder taken from reference TRBV5-1 and TRBJ2-7, is KAGVTQTPRYLIKTRGQQVTLSCSPISGHRSVSWYQQTPGQGLQFLFEYFSETQRNKGNFPGRFSGRQFSNSRSEMNVSTLELGDSALYLCASSLVGGSYEQYFGPGTRLTVT.